Given below is one T cell receptor (beta chain) in context. The data were taken from a study of blood T cell repertoires in COVID-19. Study-wide background: The cDNA or gDNA used as material had been derived from T cells, B-cell-depleted T cells, or PBMCs.

This CDR3 contains 14 residues. V shed 1 base, J shed 4 bases, and the junction held 2 bases outside the gene matches. Germline values: CDR1 SGHTS, CDR2 YDEGEE. The authors' processing: Nucleated cell number was recorded as an estimate derived from reference gene primer amplification. TCRdb keeps only in-frame clones here, not all; method: immunoSEQ multiplex PCR. The V and J calls and clone size come from that table; D and trimming were worked out from the DNA. This sample has about 230,000 clones; 85% to 90% occur once, and the top ten carry 15% to 18%. The TCR originated in a man aged 18 to 29 who had recovered from COVID-19. This chain joins TRBV5-8 and TRBJ1-5; 7 nucleotides line up with TRBD1. The specimen sequenced was PBMCs or T cells enriched from blood (not recorded which). CDR3 protein: CASSLRDRNQPQHF. In DNA, the CDR3 is TGTGCCAGCAGCTTGAGGGACAGAAATCAGCCCCAGCATTTT.